One T cell receptor (beta chain) is described in this entry. Antigen unknown. The data belong to a study of blood T cells in healthy people across ages. The V gene's germline CDR1 is SGHTA and CDR2 FQGNSA. The CDR3 has 14 residues. With 7 bases removed from V and 2 bases from J, the gap between germline ends came to 13 bases. A second PCR of about 7 to 12 cycles used a sample-barcoded 5' primer and a J-beta primer mix. TCRdb itself ran the 5' RACE reads through MiXCR, one entry per CDR3 protein. The table records 550,000 to 600,000 distinct CDR3 sequences, around 48% of them present only once. Study findings and constraints: With donor CMV status unknown, expanded clonotype changes were possibly confounded.

Donors were systemically healthy Caucasian individuals from Russia aged about 6 to 95 years. This chain uses TRBV7-2 with TRBJ2-3; possibly TRBD1 for D (5 bases). The receptor was derived from an elderly man in good health. Input material: blood. CDR3 sequence: CASNPLGDTDTQYF. The CDR3 nucleotides read TGTGCCAGCAACCCGTTAGGGGACACAGATACGCAGTATTTT.